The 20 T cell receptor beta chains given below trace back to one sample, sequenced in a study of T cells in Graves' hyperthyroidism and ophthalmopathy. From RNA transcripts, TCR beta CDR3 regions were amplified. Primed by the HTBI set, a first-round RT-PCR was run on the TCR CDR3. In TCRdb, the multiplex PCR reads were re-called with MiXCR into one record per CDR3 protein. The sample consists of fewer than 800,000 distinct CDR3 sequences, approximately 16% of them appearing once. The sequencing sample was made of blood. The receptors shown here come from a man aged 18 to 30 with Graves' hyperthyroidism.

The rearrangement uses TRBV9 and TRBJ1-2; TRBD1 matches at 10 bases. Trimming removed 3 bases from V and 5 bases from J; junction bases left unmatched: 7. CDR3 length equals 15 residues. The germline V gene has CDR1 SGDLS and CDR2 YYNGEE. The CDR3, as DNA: TGTGCCAGCAGCGGCGCCGGGACAGGGGTGTATGGCTACACCTTC. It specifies CASSGAGTGVYGYTF. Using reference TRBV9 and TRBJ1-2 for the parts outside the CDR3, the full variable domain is DSGVTQTPKHLITATGQRVTLRCSPRSGDLSVYWYQQSLDQGLQFLIQYYNGEERAKGNILERFSAQQFPDLHSELNLSSLELGDSALYFCASSGAGTGVYGYTFGSGTRLTVV.

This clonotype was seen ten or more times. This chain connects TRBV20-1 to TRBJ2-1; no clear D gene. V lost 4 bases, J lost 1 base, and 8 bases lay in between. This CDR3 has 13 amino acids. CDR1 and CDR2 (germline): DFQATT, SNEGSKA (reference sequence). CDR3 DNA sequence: TGCAGTGCTATGGGCTTTTCCTACAATGAGCAGTTCTTC. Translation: CSAMGFSYNEQFF.

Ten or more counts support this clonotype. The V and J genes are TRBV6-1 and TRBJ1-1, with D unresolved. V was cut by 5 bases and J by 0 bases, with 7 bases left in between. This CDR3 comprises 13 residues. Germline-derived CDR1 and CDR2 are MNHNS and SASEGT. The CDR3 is CASSYNMNTEAFF. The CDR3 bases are TGTGCCAGCAGTTATAACATGAACACTGAAGCTTTCTTT.

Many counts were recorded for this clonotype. The CDR3 coding sequence is TGTGCCAGCACTCCTGACAGGGGCAGTGGTACGAATGAGCAGTTCTTC. It is translated as CASTPDRGSGTNEQFF. The chain carries TRBV27 and TRBJ2-1; TRBD1 matches at 8 bases. V trimming: 7 bases; J trimming: 7 bases; junction bases outside the gene matches: 15. This CDR3 region has 16 residues. Per germline, CDR1 MNHEY and CDR2 SMNVEV (reference sequence).

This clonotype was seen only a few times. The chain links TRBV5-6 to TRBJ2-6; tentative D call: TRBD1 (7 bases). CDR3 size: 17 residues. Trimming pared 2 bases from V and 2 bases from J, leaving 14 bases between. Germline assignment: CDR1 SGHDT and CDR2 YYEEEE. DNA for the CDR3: TGTGCCAGCAGCTTCGACAGGGAGGTCGCTGGGGCCAACGTCCTGACTTTC. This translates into CASSFDREVAGANVLTF.

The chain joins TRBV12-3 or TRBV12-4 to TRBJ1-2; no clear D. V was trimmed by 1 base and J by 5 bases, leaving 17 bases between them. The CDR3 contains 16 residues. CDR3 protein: CASSLVYPGKEYGYTF. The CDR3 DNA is TGTGCCAGCAGTTTAGTGTATCCCGGGAAGGAGTATGGCTACACCTTC.

CDR3 DNA sequence: TGTGCCAGCCGGACTAGCGGGGGTCACAATGAGCAGTTCTTC. Protein: CASRTSGGHNEQFF. The chain combines TRBV6-1 with TRBJ2-1; TRBD2 matches 13 bases. Germline V gene lookup returns CDR1 MNHNS and CDR2 SASEGT. V was clipped by 8 bases and J by 5 bases; unmatched bases: 3. The CDR3 loop spans 14 amino acids.

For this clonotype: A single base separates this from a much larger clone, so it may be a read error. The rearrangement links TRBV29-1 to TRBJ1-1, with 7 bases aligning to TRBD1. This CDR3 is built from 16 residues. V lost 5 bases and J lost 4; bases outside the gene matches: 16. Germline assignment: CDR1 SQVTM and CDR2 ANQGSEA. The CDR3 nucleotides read TGCAGCGTTACGGGGTGGAACAGGGGACCGACCACTGAAGCTTTCTTT. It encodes CSVTGWNRGPTTEAFF. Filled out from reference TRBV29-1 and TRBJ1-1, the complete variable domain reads SAVISQKPSRDICQRGTSLTIQCQVDSQVTMMFWYRQQPGQSLTLIATANQGSEATYESGFVIDKFPISRPNLTFSTLTVSNMSPEDSSIYLCSVTGWNRGPTTEAFFGQGTRLTVV.

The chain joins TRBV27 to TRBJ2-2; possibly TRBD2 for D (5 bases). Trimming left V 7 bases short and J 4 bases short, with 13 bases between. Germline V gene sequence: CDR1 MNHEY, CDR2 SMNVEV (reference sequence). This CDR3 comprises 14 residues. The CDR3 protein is CASKGGSLTGELFF. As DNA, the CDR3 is TGTGCCAGCAAAGGAGGATCCCTCACCGGGGAGCTGTTTTTT.

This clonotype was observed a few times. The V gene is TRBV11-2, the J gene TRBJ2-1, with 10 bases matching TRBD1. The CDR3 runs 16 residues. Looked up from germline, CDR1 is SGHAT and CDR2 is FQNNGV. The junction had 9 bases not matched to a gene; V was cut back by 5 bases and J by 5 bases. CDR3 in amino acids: CASSPWTGGQDNEQFF. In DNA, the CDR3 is TGTGCCAGCAGCCCATGGACAGGGGGGCAGGACAATGAGCAGTTCTTC.

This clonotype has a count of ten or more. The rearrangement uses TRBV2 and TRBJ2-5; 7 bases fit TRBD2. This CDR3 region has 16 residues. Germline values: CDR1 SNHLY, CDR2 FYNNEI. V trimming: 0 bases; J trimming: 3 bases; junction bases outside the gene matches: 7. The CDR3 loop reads CASSEAGGRAEETQYF. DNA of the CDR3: TGTGCCAGCAGTGAAGCTGGTGGGAGGGCCGAAGAGACCCAGTACTTC.

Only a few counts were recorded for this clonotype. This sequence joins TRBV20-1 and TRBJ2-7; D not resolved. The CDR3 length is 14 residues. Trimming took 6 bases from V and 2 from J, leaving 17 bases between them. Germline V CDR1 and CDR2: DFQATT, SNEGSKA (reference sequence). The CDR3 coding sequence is TGCAGTGCCACGCTCAGGCTTGGGACCTACGAGCAGTACTTC. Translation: CSATLRLGTYEQYF.

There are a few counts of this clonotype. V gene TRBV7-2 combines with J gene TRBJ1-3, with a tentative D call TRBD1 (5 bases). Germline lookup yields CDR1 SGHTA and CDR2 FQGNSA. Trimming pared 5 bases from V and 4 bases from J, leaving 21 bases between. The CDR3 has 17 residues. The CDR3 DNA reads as TGTGCCAGCAGCCCGCACCCTTCTCGGGACGGAGGAAACACCATATATTTT. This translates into CASSPHPSRDGGNTIYF.

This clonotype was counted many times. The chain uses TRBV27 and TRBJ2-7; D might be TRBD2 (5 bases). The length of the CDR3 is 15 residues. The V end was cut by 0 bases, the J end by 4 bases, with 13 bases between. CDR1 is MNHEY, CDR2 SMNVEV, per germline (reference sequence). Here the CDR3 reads CASSLSRPPGYEQYF. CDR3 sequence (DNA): TGTGCCAGCAGTTTATCGCGCCCCCCGGGATACGAGCAGTACTTC.

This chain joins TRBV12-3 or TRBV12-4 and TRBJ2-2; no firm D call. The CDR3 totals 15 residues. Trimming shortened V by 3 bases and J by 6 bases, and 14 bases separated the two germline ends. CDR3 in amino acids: CASSFRPLLAGELFF. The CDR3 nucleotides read TGTGCCAGCAGTTTTCGGCCGCTCTTGGCCGGGGAGCTGTTTTTT.

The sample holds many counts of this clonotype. The CDR3 loop is CSAPRQGWGLGTYEQYF. The CDR3 DNA is TGCAGTGCTCCTCGACAGGGATGGGGACTAGGGACCTACGAGCAGTACTTC. The rearrangement uses TRBV20-1 and TRBJ2-7; possible D gene TRBD2, 8 bases. Deletions cut 5 bases from V and 2 bases from J, with 25 bases between. This CDR3 has 17 residues. In germline, CDR1 is DFQATT, CDR2 SNEGSKA (reference sequence).

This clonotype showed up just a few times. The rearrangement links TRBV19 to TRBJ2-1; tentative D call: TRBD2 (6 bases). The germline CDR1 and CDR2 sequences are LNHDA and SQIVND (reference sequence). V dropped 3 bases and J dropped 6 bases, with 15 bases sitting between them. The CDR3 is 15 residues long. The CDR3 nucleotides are TGTGCCAGTAGTATTCAGGGAGGTCCGGGCAATGAGCAGTTCTTC. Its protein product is CASSIQGGPGNEQFF.

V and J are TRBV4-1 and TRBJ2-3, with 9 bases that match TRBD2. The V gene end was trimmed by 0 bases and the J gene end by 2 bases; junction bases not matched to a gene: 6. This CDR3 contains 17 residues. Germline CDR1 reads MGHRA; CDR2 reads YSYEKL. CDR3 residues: CASSQEGLAGSTDTQYF. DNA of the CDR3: TGCGCCAGCAGCCAAGAAGGGCTAGCGGGGTCCACAGATACGCAGTATTTT.

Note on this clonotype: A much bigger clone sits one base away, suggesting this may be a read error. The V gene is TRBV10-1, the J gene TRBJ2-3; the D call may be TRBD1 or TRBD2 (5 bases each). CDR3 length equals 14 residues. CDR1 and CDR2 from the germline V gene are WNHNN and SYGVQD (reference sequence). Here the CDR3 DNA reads TGCACCAGCAGTGAGGGACGGCTCACAGATACGCAGTATTTT. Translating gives CTSSEGRLTDTQYF.

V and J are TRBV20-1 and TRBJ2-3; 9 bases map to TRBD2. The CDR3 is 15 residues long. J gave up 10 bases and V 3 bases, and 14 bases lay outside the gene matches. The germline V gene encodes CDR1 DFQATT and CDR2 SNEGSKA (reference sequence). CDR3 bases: TGCAGTGCTAGGGCCGGGACTAGCATACGCCTCTCGCAGTATTTT. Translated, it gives CSARAGTSIRLSQYF.